This T cell receptor beta chain was recorded in a study of blood T cells in healthy people across ages. This clonotype was counted only a few times. The antigen is unknown. A J-beta primer mix and a sample-barcoded 5' primer were used in a second PCR of about 7 to 12 cycles. One entry per CDR3 protein results from TCRdb running MiXCR on the 5' RACE reads. The table has 550,000 to 800,000 distinct CDR3 sequences, more than 20% seen once; the top ten hold 3.5% to 4%. The CDR3 has 17 residues. Germline V gives CDR1 WSHSY, CDR2 SAAADI. Between the trimmed V and J ends, which lost 4 bases and 3 bases, there was a span of 21 bases. Donors gave roughly 10 milliliters of peripheral blood apiece. Whole-study results and caveats: Roughly linear declines in TCR beta diversity per million T cells occurred with age.

This rearrangement joins TRBV10-2 to TRBJ2-5; weak D call: TRBD2 (5 bases). The sequence was obtained from a man between 70 and 80 years old in good health. Material for sequencing was blood. The CDR3 spells CASSGWAPGLNKETQYF. The CDR3 DNA reads TGCGCCAGCAGTGGGTGGGCACCGGGGTTAAACAAAGAGACCCAGTACTTC.